This TCR beta chain was identified during a study of T cell repertoires in ileal Crohn's disease. The table came from immunoSEQ multiplex PCR; TCRdb's copy has only in-frame clones and leaves some out. The data show fewer than 12,000 clones, roughly 80% seen once. V was cut by 4 bases and J by 3 bases, with 12 bases left in between. Per the germline V gene, CDR1 is MNHEY and CDR2 is SVGAGI. The CDR3 contains 14 residues. This clone appeared once. Time point here: neoterminal ileum biopsy at postoperative endoscopy, about 6 months after surgery. The specimen was ileal tissue. The receptor was derived from an adult with Crohn's disease. V gene TRBV6-5 combines with J gene TRBJ1-1; D might be TRBD1 (5 bases). The CDR3 protein is CASSSWDSDTEAFF. The CDR3 bases are TGTGCCAGCAGTTCCTGGGACTCCGACACTGAAGCTTTCTTT.